The clone carrying this T cell receptor beta chain was seen repeatedly, ten times or more. The investigators amplified TCR beta CDR3 regions from RNA transcripts. The HTBI primer set served for first-round RT-PCR of the TCR CDR3. Each CDR3 protein is one row after TCRdb ran MiXCR on the multiplex PCR reads. This table has hundreds of thousands of distinct CDR3 sequences, approximately 14% appearing once. Recently diagnosed hyperthyroidism of less than 2 months' duration affected patients aged 18 to 65. The entry originates in a study of T cells in Graves' hyperthyroidism and ophthalmopathy. CDR3 length: 15 amino acids. V dropped 2 bases and J dropped 7 bases, with 17 bases sitting between them. CDR1 is SGHTA and CDR2 is FQGTGA in the germline V gene.

The source is a woman in her late teens or twenties with Graves' hyperthyroidism. The chain links TRBV7-3 to TRBJ1-1; D unclear. Sequencing was done on a sample of blood. CDR3 nucleotides: TGTGCCAGCAGCTTAGGTCCTGCCCAGAACTATGAAGCTTTCTTT. Translating it yields CASSLGPAQNYEAFF.